These 31 T cell receptor beta chains were sequenced from one sample in a study of regulatory T cells in long-lasting Graves disease. Sample time point: persistent/refractory GD, antithyroid drugs over 5 years with positive TRAb. TCR sequences were obtained from RNA taken from PBMCs. Arm-PCR of CDR3 regions and iRepertoire HTBI primers were the basis on which TCR beta libraries were built. MiXCR, applied by TCRdb to the multiplex PCR reads, yields one record per CDR3 protein. This sample carries roughly 300,000 distinct CDR3 sequences, roughly a fifth of them seen once, and the ten largest clones take just under 30%. This specimen consisted of peripheral blood mononuclear cells (PBMCs), obtained when the disease was refractory, from a patient treated with antithyroid drugs. The receptor set was obtained from a female donor with Graves disease.

The DNA for the CDR3 is TGCGCCAGCAGCTTACGGGGGACAGGGAGCCCCTACAATGAGCAGTTCTTC. Protein: CASSLRGTGSPYNEQFF. This chain uses TRBV5-1 with TRBJ2-1; 9 nucleotides align to TRBD1. In germline, CDR1 is SGHRS, CDR2 YFSETQ. The CDR3 is made up of 17 amino acids. V shed 2 bases and J 2 bases; nucleotides not matched to a gene: 8.

This clonotype was found a few times. The chain is built from TRBV20-1 and TRBJ1-2, with 9 bases fitting TRBD1. The CDR3 covers 13 residues. Germline loops: CDR1 DFQATT, CDR2 SNEGSKA (reference sequence). With V trimmed by 4 bases and J by 2 bases, 2 bases remained unmatched. The chain's CDR3 is CSATGQGNYGYTF. CDR3 in DNA: TGCAGTGCTACGGGACAGGGAAACTATGGCTACACCTTC.

The sample holds many counts of this clonotype. The chain links TRBV6-2 or TRBV6-3 to TRBJ2-4; 8 bases map to TRBD1. This CDR3 has 18 residues. Germline V CDR1 and CDR2: MNHEY, SVGEGT. With V trimmed by 0 bases and J by 3 bases, 10 bases remained unmatched. CDR3 loop: CASSYSIRQGMGKNIQYF. CDR3 DNA sequence: TGTGCCAGCAGTTACTCGATCCGACAGGGGATGGGCAAAAACATTCAGTACTTC.

The table lists this clonotype with many counts. The chain joins TRBV2 to TRBJ1-1; D is uncertain. In germline, CDR1 is SNHLY, CDR2 FYNNEI. Trimming took 6 bases from V and 3 from J, leaving 11 bases between them. The CDR3 covers 13 residues. This CDR3 is CASRAGGDTEAFF. CDR3 DNA sequence: TGTGCCAGCAGGGCAGGAGGCGACACTGAAGCTTTCTTT. The full variable domain, its missing parts supplied by reference TRBV2 and TRBJ1-1, is EPEVTQTPSHQVTQMGQEVILRCVPISNHLYFYWYRQILGQKVEFLVSFYNNEISEKSEIFDDQFSVERPDGSNFTLKIRSTKLEDSAMYFCASRAGGDTEAFFGQGTRLTVV.

This clonotype showed up many times. This rearrangement joins TRBV12-3 or TRBV12-4 to TRBJ2-5, with a weak D call TRBD2 (6 bases). This CDR3 contains 14 residues. V lost 3 bases to trimming and J lost 2 bases, with 10 bases between them. CDR3 DNA: TGTGCCAGCAGTTTTGGGGGGTGGCAAGAGACCCAGTACTTC. Residues: CASSFGGWQETQYF.

This clonotype has just a few counts. V gene TRBV7-8 combines with J gene TRBJ1-5; possibly TRBD1 for D (5 bases). Germline V gives CDR1 SGHVS, CDR2 FQNEAQ. The CDR3 sequence is 14 residues long. With 5 bases removed from V and 4 bases from J, the gap between germline ends came to 12 bases. In nucleotides, the CDR3 is TGTGCCAGCAGCCCCAGGGAGGGTAATCAGCCCCAGCATTTT. Translation: CASSPREGNQPQHF.

This clonotype was seen more than once but under ten times. The rearrangement uses TRBV20-1 and TRBJ1-3; D might be TRBD1 (6 bases). From germline, CDR1 is DFQATT and CDR2 SNEGSKA (reference sequence). V shed 3 bases and J shed 3 bases, with 12 bases lying between them. The CDR3 extends over 14 amino acids. CDR3 protein: CSASLGGFGNTIYF. The CDR3 DNA reads TGCAGTGCTAGTCTGGGGGGCTTTGGAAACACCATATATTTT.

This clonotype occurred many times. V usage is TRBV9 and J usage is TRBJ1-1; no clear D gene. Germline CDR1 SGDLS, CDR2 YYNGEE. Trimming took 3 bases from V and 7 from J, leaving 19 bases between them. The CDR3 sequence is 15 residues long. In DNA, the CDR3 is TGTGCCAGCAGCGCCTCCGGTTCGCCCGGCGGTGAAGCTTTCTTT. The encoded protein is CASSASGSPGGEAFF.

This clonotype was detected ten times or more. This chain connects TRBV24-1 to TRBJ1-5; no clear D. V dropped 3 bases and J dropped 2 bases, with 7 bases sitting between them. CDR1 is KGHDR, CDR2 SFDVKD, per germline. The CDR3 has 14 residues. CDR3 in DNA: TGTGCCACCAGTGATGACAAGGGCAATCAGCCCCAGCATTTT. It yields the protein CATSDDKGNQPQHF.

V and J are TRBV27 and TRBJ2-5; TRBD2 might be the D (5 bases). The CDR3 is 13 amino acids. V lost 2 bases to trimming and J lost 9 bases, with 13 bases between them. CDR1 is MNHEY and CDR2 is SMNVEV in the germline V gene (reference sequence). The CDR3 is CASSLRVQEAQYF. CDR3 nucleotides: TGTGCCAGCAGTTTAAGGGTTCAGGAGGCCCAGTACTTC.

The chain combines TRBV10-3 with TRBJ2-5, with 10 bases that match TRBD2. Germline CDR1 is ENHRY and CDR2 is SYGVKD. The CDR3 loop spans 15 amino acids. V lost 7 bases and J lost 5; bases outside the gene matches: 10. In nucleotides, the CDR3 is TGTGCCATCAACCGGACTAGCGGCCCCGGGGAGACCCAGTACTTC. Protein sequence: CAINRTSGPGETQYF.

The chain links TRBV10-3 to TRBJ2-7; D gene unclear. This CDR3 has 14 amino acids. Deletions cut 3 bases from V and 2 bases from J, with 11 bases between. The germline V gene has CDR1 ENHRY and CDR2 SYGVKD. The CDR3 loop reads CAISDEARAYEQYF. The CDR3 nucleotides read TGTGCCATCAGTGACGAGGCCAGAGCCTACGAGCAGTACTTC.

At least ten counts were recorded for this clonotype. V and J are TRBV27 and TRBJ2-5; TRBD1 agrees at 8 bases. With 0 bases clipped from V and 5 bases from J, the junction kept 8 bases outside the gene matches. The germline CDR1 and CDR2 sequences are MNHEY and SMNVEV (reference sequence). This CDR3 has 16 residues. DNA for the CDR3: TGTGCCAGCAGTTTATCGTGGCGGACAGGGAGGGAGACCCAGTACTTC. Protein sequence: CASSLSWRTGRETQYF.

This clonotype was seen ten or more times. This rearrangement joins TRBV29-1 to TRBJ1-1; possible D gene TRBD1, 5 bases. Trimming removed 6 bases from V and 0 bases from J, with 11 bases in between. CDR1 is SQVTM, CDR2 ANQGSEA, per germline. This CDR3 region has 13 residues. CDR3 residues: CSVNRRMNTEAFF. CDR3 DNA: TGCAGCGTGAACAGGAGAATGAACACTGAAGCTTTCTTT.

This clonotype was seen only a few times. The rearrangement links TRBV19 to TRBJ2-2, with 8 bases lining up with TRBD1. This CDR3 contains 14 residues. V shed 7 bases, J shed 3 bases, and the junction held 4 bases outside the gene matches. The germline V gene encodes CDR1 LNHDA and CDR2 SQIVND (reference sequence). CDR3 DNA sequence: TGTGCCAGTAAGACACAGGGGGACACCGGGGAGCTGTTTTTT. Translation gives CASKTQGDTGELFF.

This chain joins TRBV3-1 and TRBJ1-5, with 9 nucleotides matching TRBD1. J gave up 9 bases and V 4 bases, and 7 bases lay outside the gene matches. Germline V CDR1 and CDR2: LGHDT, YNNKEL (reference sequence). This CDR3 comprises 14 residues. Here the CDR3 reads CASSLGQGMGPQHF. For the CDR3, the DNA is TGTGCCAGCAGCCTCGGACAGGGGATGGGGCCCCAGCATTTT. Variable domain in full (rest from reference TRBV3-1 and TRBJ1-5): DTAVSQTPKYLVTQMGNDKSIKCEQNLGHDTMYWYKQDSKKFLKIMFSYNNKELIINETVPNRFSPKSPDKAHLNLHINSLELGDSAVYFCASSLGQGMGPQHFGDGTRLSIL.

The chain is built from TRBV28 and TRBJ2-7; the match to TRBD1 covers 11 bases. CDR1 and CDR2 from the germline V gene are MDHEN and SYDVKM. After removal of 2 bases from V and 4 bases from J, the junction contained 13 bases not matched to a gene. The length of the CDR3 is 18 residues. The DNA of the CDR3 is TGTGCCAGCAGTTTAAATGGACAGGGGGCGTTTACCGAATACGAGCAGTACTTC. The encoded protein is CASSLNGQGAFTEYEQYF. Drawing the rest from reference TRBV28 and TRBJ2-7, the complete variable domain is DVKVTQSSRYLVKRTGEKVFLECVQDMDHENMFWYRQDPGLGLRLIYFSYDVKMKEKGDIPEGYSVSREKKERFSLILESASTNQTSMYLCASSLNGQGAFTEYEQYFGPGTRLTVT.

The sample holds many counts of this clonotype. The chain links TRBV6-1 to TRBJ1-1; TRBD1 agrees at 12 bases. CDR3 length: 19 amino acids. The germline CDR1 and CDR2 sequences are MNHNS and SASEGT. The ends lost 9 bases at V and 0 bases at J; junction bases unmatched: 17. The CDR3 bases are TGTGCCAGTACCGGGACAGGGGGCCTACATTCCTCCATGAACACTGAAGCTTTCTTT. Its translation: CASTGTGGLHSSMNTEAFF.

Written as DNA, the CDR3 is TGTGCCAGCTCACCAACTCAGGGGGCCGGCCAGCCCCAGCATTTT. Its protein product is CASSPTQGAGQPQHF. The rearrangement links TRBV18 to TRBJ1-5, with 8 nucleotides matching TRBD1. In germline, CDR1 is KGHSH, CDR2 LQKENI. Losses at the gene ends were 2 bases for V and 7 bases for J; bases not matched to a gene: 7. The CDR3 has 15 residues.

This clonotype was found a few times. The J gene is TRBJ1-6, the V gene TRBV11-2; perhaps TRBD1 as D (5 bases). The CDR3 contains 17 residues. V was cut by 6 bases and J by 2 bases, with 17 bases left in between. Germline lookup yields CDR1 SGHAT and CDR2 FQNNGV. CDR3 amino acids: CASSGHLGVTYNSPLHF. DNA of the CDR3: TGTGCCAGCAGTGGGCATTTAGGGGTAACCTATAATTCACCCCTCCACTTT.

This clonotype was seen a few times. V is TRBV20-1 and J is TRBJ2-1, with TRBD2 identical over 10 bases. The junction had 11 bases not matched to a gene; V was cut back by 5 bases and J by 7 bases. This CDR3 has 15 amino acids. The V gene's germline CDR1 is DFQATT and CDR2 SNEGSKA (reference sequence). The CDR3 sequence: CSAEPLAGVRNEQFF. CDR3 DNA sequence: TGCAGTGCTGAACCCCTAGCGGGAGTGAGGAATGAGCAGTTCTTC.

This clonotype showed up just a few times. V is TRBV7-6 and J is TRBJ1-3; D is unclear. CDR3 size: 11 residues. Germline CDR1 reads SGHVS; CDR2 reads FNYEAQ. The V and J ends lost 5 bases and 7 bases respectively, with 6 bases between them. CDR3 coding DNA: TGTGCCAGCAGCACGGGGAACACCATATATTTT. This sequence encodes CASSTGNTIYF.

This chain uses TRBV4-1 with TRBJ2-7; unclear D gene. Trimming left V 2 bases short and J 3 bases short, with 8 bases between. From germline, CDR1 is MGHRA and CDR2 YSYEKL. CDR3 length: 13 amino acids. The CDR3 coding sequence is TGCGCCAGCAGCCAAAGACCCGTCTACGAGCAGTACTTC. Translating gives CASSQRPVYEQYF.

This clonotype came up many times. An end of the junction does not agree with germline; a read error may underlie this. The V call is TRBV6-5, the J call TRBJ1-1; unclear D gene. Germline V gene sequence: CDR1 MNHEY, CDR2 SVGAGI. The CDR3 has 14 amino acids. The CDR3 DNA reads as TGTGCCAGCAGCTACTTTTCCGGTACCACTGAAGCTTTCTTT. Translating gives CASSYFSGTTEAFF.

This clonotype was observed at least ten times. The chain links TRBV6-5 to TRBJ2-7, with 7 positions matching TRBD1. V trimming: 4 bases; J trimming: 3 bases; junction bases outside the gene matches: 6. The germline gives CDR1 MNHEY, CDR2 SVGAGI. The CDR3 runs to 14 residues. The CDR3 protein is CASSSGTDFYEQYF. CDR3 DNA sequence: TGTGCCAGCAGTTCCGGGACAGATTTCTACGAGCAGTACTTC.

Many counts were recorded for this clonotype. An end of the junction does not agree with germline; a read error may underlie this. The rearrangement links TRBV12-3 or TRBV12-4 to TRBJ1-6, with D unclear. The CDR3 spans 14 residues. DNA for the CDR3: TGTGCCAGCAGCTCCGGGTCCTACAATTCACCCCTCCACTTT. Protein sequence: CASSSGSYNSPLHF.

This clonotype was observed a few times. The chain combines TRBV7-9 with TRBJ1-4; D perhaps matches TRBD1 (5 bases). Germline lookup yields CDR1 SEHNR and CDR2 FQNEAQ (reference sequence). The V end was cut by 1 base, the J end by 11 bases, with 8 bases between. The CDR3 loop spans 12 amino acids. CDR3 sequence reads: CASSLVRGKLFF. Written as DNA, the CDR3 is TGTGCCAGCAGCTTAGTTCGGGGGAAACTGTTTTTT.

This clonotype was detected ten times or more. The CDR3 bases are TGTGCCAGCAGTGAAGCGAGGAGCCTGGGGGAGCTGTTTTTT. Protein product: CASSEARSLGELFF. This chain links TRBV2 with TRBJ2-2, with D uncertain. V was shortened by 0 bases and J by 8 bases, with 10 bases between the two germline ends. Germline V lookup: CDR1 SNHLY, CDR2 FYNNEI. The CDR3 sequence is 14 residues long. The full variable domain, its missing parts supplied by reference TRBV2 and TRBJ2-2, is EPEVTQTPSHQVTQMGQEVILRCVPISNHLYFYWYRQILGQKVEFLVSFYNNEISEKSEIFDDQFSVERPDGSNFTLKIRSTKLEDSAMYFCASSEARSLGELFFGEGSRLTVL.

This clonotype came up a few times. This chain links TRBV18 with TRBJ2-7; TRBD1 is a possible D gene (5 bases). The length of the CDR3 is 14 residues. Trimming stripped 8 bases from V and 1 base from J, with 15 bases between. Germline V gene sequence: CDR1 KGHSH, CDR2 LQKENI. The CDR3 spells CASQGQGRSYEQYF. In nucleotides, the CDR3 is TGTGCCAGCCAAGGACAAGGAAGGTCCTACGAGCAGTACTTC. The complete variable domain, with remaining parts taken from reference TRBV18 and TRBJ2-7, reads NAGVMQNPRHLVRRRGQEARLRCSPMKGHSHVYWYRQLPEEGLKFMVYLQKENIIDESGMPKERFSAEFPKEGPSILRIQQVVRGDSAAYFCASQGQGRSYEQYFGPGTRLTVT.

The gene calls are TRBV20-1 and TRBJ2-5, with no clear D. This CDR3 comprises 14 residues. Germline loops: CDR1 DFQATT, CDR2 SNEGSKA (reference sequence). The ends were cut back, 3 bases at V and 2 bases at J, with 13 bases in the middle. The DNA for the CDR3 is TGCAGTGCTAGGAAGGGCGGCGTACAAGAGACCCAGTACTTC. Translated: CSARKGGVQETQYF.

V is TRBV29-1 and J is TRBJ2-4; D is perhaps TRBD2 (5 bases). The CDR3 has 12 residues. Germline CDR1 and CDR2: SQVTM and ANQGSEA. Trimming stripped 3 bases from V and 7 bases from J, with 10 bases between. The DNA for the CDR3 is TGCAGCGTTGAGTGGTCGGGGAACATTCAGTACTTC. Encoded protein: CSVEWSGNIQYF.